Shown below are 3 T cell receptor beta chains from a single sample sequenced in a study of blood T cells in healthy people across ages. For the second PCR, which ran for roughly 6 to 12 cycles, a sample-barcoded 5' primer and a J-beta primer mix were used. TCRdb re-called the 5' RACE reads with MiXCR, one entry per CDR3 protein. The sample holds around 320,000 distinct CDR3 sequences; 27% are singletons and the top ten take approximately 29%. The specimen sequenced was blood. The receptors were sampled from a woman in her 70s in good health.

CDR3 in DNA: TGTGCCAGCAGCTTCAAGCGGTCGTTCCTAGCGGCACCTCCAAACAATGAGCAGTTCTTC. This encodes CASSFKRSFLAAPPNNEQFF. The chain carries TRBV11-1 and TRBJ2-1, with 7 nucleotides matching TRBD2. J gave up 5 bases and V 3 bases, and 22 bases lay outside the gene matches. The CDR3 has 20 residues. Germline V gives CDR1 SGHAT, CDR2 FQDESV (reference sequence).

The chain recombines TRBV7-2 with TRBJ2-7, with 11 nucleotides matching TRBD2. CDR1 is SGHTA and CDR2 is FQGNSA in the germline V gene. CDR3 size: 15 residues. The ends lost 5 bases at V and 3 bases at J; junction bases unmatched: 6. The CDR3 here is CASSPGLAANYEQYF. The CDR3 region has the DNA TGTGCCAGCAGCCCGGGACTAGCGGCCAACTACGAGCAGTACTTC.

This clonotype appeared once. The rearrangement uses TRBV11-2 and TRBJ2-1; perhaps D is TRBD1 or TRBD2 (5 bases each). Per germline, CDR1 SGHAT and CDR2 FQNNGV. The CDR3 has 14 residues. Trimming pared 5 bases from V and 3 bases from J, leaving 11 bases between. The CDR3 region is CASSTRGYYNEQFF. CDR3 in DNA: TGTGCCAGCAGCACTAGGGGCTACTACAATGAGCAGTTCTTC.